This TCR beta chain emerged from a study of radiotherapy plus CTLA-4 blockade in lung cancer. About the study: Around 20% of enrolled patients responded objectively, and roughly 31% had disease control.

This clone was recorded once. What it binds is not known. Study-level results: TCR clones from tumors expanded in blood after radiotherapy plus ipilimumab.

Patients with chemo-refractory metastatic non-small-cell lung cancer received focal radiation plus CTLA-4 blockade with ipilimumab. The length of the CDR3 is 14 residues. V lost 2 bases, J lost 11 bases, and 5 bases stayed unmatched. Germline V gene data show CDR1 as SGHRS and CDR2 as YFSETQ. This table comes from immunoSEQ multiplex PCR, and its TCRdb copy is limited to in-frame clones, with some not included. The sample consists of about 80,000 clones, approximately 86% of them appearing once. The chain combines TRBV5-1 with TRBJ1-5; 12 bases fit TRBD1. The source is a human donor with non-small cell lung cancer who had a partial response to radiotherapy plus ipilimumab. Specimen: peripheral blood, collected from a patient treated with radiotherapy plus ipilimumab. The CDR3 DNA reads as TGCGCCAGCAGCTTAGGGACAGGGGGCGAGGCCCAGCATTTT. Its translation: CASSLGTGGEAQHF.